One and the same sample provided the 5 T cell receptor beta chains below, sequenced in a study of T cell responses to AZD1222 COVID-19 vaccine. The repertoire was sequenced with immunoSEQ multiplex PCR; TCRdb's copy has only in-frame clones and lacks some. The sample shows 110,000 to 150,000 clones, about 88% of them seen only once. The sequencing here drew on peripheral blood, taken 28 days after the second AZD1222 dose. The receptors stem from an adult who received the AZD1222 COVID-19 vaccine.

The gene calls are TRBV10-1 and TRBJ1-5; 12 bases are shared with TRBD1. The CDR3 sequence is 20 residues long. Germline values: CDR1 WNHNN, CDR2 SYGVQD (reference sequence). Unmatched junction bases numbered 22, after V lost 10 bases and J lost 3 bases. For the CDR3, the DNA is TGCGCCACCCGATGCGGGACAGGGGGCTTACCCCTCCCGTACAATCAGCCCCAGCATTTT. It encodes CATRCGTGGLPLPYNQPQHF.

The chain employs TRBV30 and TRBJ1-6; a weak D match, TRBD1 (5 bases). CDR3 length equals 18 residues. CDR1 and CDR2 (germline): GTSNPN, SVGIG (reference sequence). V was trimmed by 2 bases and J by 0 bases, leaving 17 bases between them. CDR3 sequence (DNA): TGTGCCTGGAGTAGAACAGGCCCTAGGAGCTCCTATAATTCACCCCTCCACTTT. It translates to CAWSRTGPRSSYNSPLHF.

This sequence joins TRBV7-9 and TRBJ2-5; 7 bases agree with TRBD1. The germline CDR1 and CDR2 sequences are SEHNR and FQNEAQ (reference sequence). This CDR3 contains 15 residues. The J segment lost 2 bases and the V segment lost 5 bases, leaving 8 bases of the junction unmatched. The CDR3 DNA is TGTGCCAGCAGCCAAACAGGGGCGTCTCAAGAGACCCAGTACTTC. This encodes CASSQTGASQETQYF. The whole variable domain, remainder taken from reference TRBV7-9 and TRBJ2-5, is DTGVSQNPRHKITKRGQNVTFRCDPISEHNRLYWYRQTLGQGPEFLTYFQNEAQLEKSRLLSDRFSAERPKGSFSTLEIQRTEQGDSAMYLCASSQTGASQETQYFGPGTRLLVL.

The chain uses TRBV29-1 and TRBJ1-2; possibly TRBD1 for D (5 bases). The germline V and J ends were trimmed by 2 bases and 8 bases, with 21 bases remaining between them. CDR1 is SQVTM, CDR2 ANQGSEA, per germline. The CDR3 spans 15 residues. CDR3 protein: CSVESKGAGIDGYTF. The CDR3 DNA reads as TGCAGCGTTGAATCGAAAGGGGCAGGGATCGACGGCTACACCTTC.

The chain is built from TRBV5-6 and TRBJ2-1; 7 nucleotides agree with TRBD1. This CDR3 comprises 15 residues. V lost 3 bases to trimming and J lost 7 bases; unmatched junction nucleotides: 10. Germline CDR1 reads SGHDT; CDR2 reads YYEEEE. The CDR3 bases are TGTGCCAGCAGCTCAGACAGGGTTTTCATAAATGAGCAGTTCTTC. Encoded protein: CASSSDRVFINEQFF.